This T cell receptor (beta chain) was obtained from a study of cytomegalovirus exposure and HLA in healthy donors (dated by TCRdb to 2016 to 2017). Some background on the complete study: A later analysis indicated that the 90 to 150 validation repertoires were generated on the platform also employed for the 700 or so repertoires of the first cohort. The aim of the study was to test whether cataloging public T cell receptors could identify signatures of past pathogen exposure. Along with the approximately 620-subject first cohort, a separate validation cohort of over 90 different subjects was used. To predict cytomegalovirus infection status, the study combined high-throughput TCR immunosequencing, statistical association of individual TCRs with disease status, and machine learning.

Relative to germline, V is 1 base shorter and J is 7 bases shorter, with 8 bases between their ends. The CDR3 holds 13 amino acids from the cysteine to the phenylalanine. Just CDR3 DNA is preserved here, 39 bases in frame from base 1. The CDR1 and CDR2 encoded by the germline V gene are LGHNT and FRNRAP. Libraries were constructed by the immunoSEQ multiplex PCR assay. The authors processed their data as follows. To diagnose cytomegalovirus status from the catalog of TCR beta chain sequences, a statistical classification framework was built. TCRdb limited this immuneACCESS table to in-frame rearrangements with V and J called. A share of clones is missing; checked studies link under half to unresolved V genes, and the rest is unexplained. That table supplies the V and J calls and clone size; D and trimming were determined from the DNA. This sample holds around 200,000 clones; 80% to 85% were observed only once. The ten biggest clones cover 2.5% to 3.5% of the sample.

General study outcomes and caveats: Cytomegalovirus status was reported to be diagnosed by the classifier with high specificity and sensitivity in both the original and validation cohorts. Three of the identified cytomegalovirus-associated TCR beta chains were confirmed in vitro to be specific for cytomegalovirus antigens. It was suggested by the authors that the approach could potentially be generalized to other disease states and immunological phenotypes. The study gave a list of roughly 150 TCR beta chains associated with cytomegalovirus. Subsequent analysis determined that TCRs grouped into clusters in the first cohort also showed a tendency toward co-occurrence across the 130 or so validation repertoires, and approximately 93% of cluster scores exceeded 0. The validation cohort had no HLA typing available for a later analysis, so co-occurrence within that cohort was assessed over all 130 or so repertoires. Most TCR sequences were observed very rarely across donors, whereas some public TCRs were present in many individuals.

Points on this clone: Its cognate antigen has yet to be identified. The sample holds no much larger clone one base away, and base qualities are not on file.

Donors formed part of the validation cohort, which comprised about 120 subjects and was distinct from the first cohort of roughly 600 subjects. Source material: PBMCs. This clonotype was obtained from a woman under 30 in good health and CMV-seropositive. The sequence links TRBV12-5 to TRBJ1-5; a weak D assignment points to TRBD1 (6 bases agree). The sequenced DNA is TGTGCTAGTGGTTTGGAGGGGGGGCAGCCCCAGCATTTT. This encodes CASGLEGGQPQHF. Reference TRBV12-5 and TRBJ1-5 genes cover what lies past the CDR3, so the full variable domain is DARVTQTPRHKVTEMGQEVTMRCQPILGHNTVFWYRQTMMQGLELLAYFRNRAPLDDSGMPKDRFSAEMPDATLATLKIQPSEPRDSAVYFCASGLEGGQPQHFGDGTRLSIL.